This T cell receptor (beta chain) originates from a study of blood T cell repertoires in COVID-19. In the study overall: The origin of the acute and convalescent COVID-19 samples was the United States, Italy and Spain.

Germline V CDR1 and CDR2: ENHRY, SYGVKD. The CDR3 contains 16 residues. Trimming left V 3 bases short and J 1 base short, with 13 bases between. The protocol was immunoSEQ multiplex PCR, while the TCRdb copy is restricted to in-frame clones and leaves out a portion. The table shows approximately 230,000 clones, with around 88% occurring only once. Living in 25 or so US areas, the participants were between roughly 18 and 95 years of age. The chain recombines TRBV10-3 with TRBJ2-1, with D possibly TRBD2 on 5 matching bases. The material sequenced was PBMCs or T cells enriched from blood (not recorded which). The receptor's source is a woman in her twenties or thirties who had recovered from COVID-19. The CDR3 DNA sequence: TGTGCCATCAGTGACCAAGCTGGGAGATCCTACAATGAGCAGTTCTTC. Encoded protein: CAISDQAGRSYNEQFF.